Sequencing of this TCR beta chain was carried out in a study of identical twins. Germline loops: CDR1 KGHDR, CDR2 SFDVKD. Trimming took 5 bases from V and 2 from J, leaving 14 bases between them. The CDR3 runs to 15 residues. Study findings and constraints: There were fewer insertions in abundant cord blood beta clonotypes, but memory repertoires showed no such pattern.

This clonotype showed up just a few times. Antigen: not known. TCRdb redid the calling of the 5' RACE reads with MiXCR, one entry per CDR3 protein. There are 400,000 to 500,000 distinct CDR3 sequences in the sample; roughly an eighth occur only once, and 0.95% to 1% lies in the top ten. The same sample was also used in a study of yellow fever vaccine responses in identical twins.

The chain combines TRBV24-1 with TRBJ2-5, with D possibly TRBD2 on 6 matching bases. The sequenced sample consisted of CD4+ T cells sorted from blood. This sequence was found in a woman aged 18-30 years in good health. In DNA, the CDR3 is TGTGCCACCAGTGGGCTTGGCGGGGATCAAGAGACCCAGTACTTC. Translation: CATSGLGGDQETQYF.